Listed here are 19 T cell receptor beta chains from one sample, sequenced in a study of beta chain features in type 1 diabetes. TCRB transcripts that were expressed got sequenced, as all of the isolated RNA had been reverse transcribed. Some clones are missing from TCRdb's copy, which holds only in-frame ones; the method was immunoSEQ multiplex PCR. The repertoire holds 70,000 to 90,000 clones, with approximately 32% as singletons. What was sequenced was stem cell memory CD4+ T cells from blood. The receptors stem from a woman between 18 and 29 years old in good health.

At least ten counts were recorded for this clone. The chain is built from TRBV7-2 and TRBJ2-3, with 9 bases lining up with TRBD1. This CDR3 has 15 residues. The V segment lost 4 bases and the J segment 4 bases; nucleotides outside the gene matches: 6. Germline values: CDR1 SGHTA, CDR2 FQGNSA. CDR3 in amino acids: CASSSGTGQADTQYF. CDR3 in DNA: TGTGCCAGCAGCTCGGGGACAGGGCAGGCAGATACGCAGTATTTT.

This clone was counted a few times. The rearrangement links TRBV7-6 to TRBJ1-6; unclear D gene. CDR3 length: 16 amino acids. V was pared by 6 bases and J by 0 bases, with 12 bases between. CDR1 and CDR2 (germline): SGHVS, FNYEAQ. CDR3 nucleotide sequence: TGTGCCAGCAGTCAAACTATCAGCTCCTATAATTCACCCCTCCACTTT. Amino acid sequence: CASSQTISSYNSPLHF.

J is TRBJ2-3 and V is TRBV11-1, with D maybe TRBD2 (7 bases). The germline V gene encodes CDR1 SGHAT and CDR2 FQDESV (reference sequence). This CDR3 has 16 residues. Deletions cut 5 bases from V and 2 bases from J, with 17 bases between. The CDR3 region is CASSQVRGGLTDTQYF. In nucleotides, the CDR3 is TGTGCCAGCAGCCAAGTCCGCGGGGGCCTCACAGATACGCAGTATTTT.

This clone was recorded a few times. This chain joins TRBV29-1 and TRBJ1-3; 9 bases match TRBD1. J was trimmed by 0 bases and V by 2 bases; bases with no gene match: 8. This CDR3 comprises 17 residues. Germline lookup yields CDR1 SQVTM and CDR2 ANQGSEA. The CDR3 DNA is TGCAGCGTTGAACCATGGGACAGGGAGCACTCTGGAAACACCATATATTTT. Protein: CSVEPWDREHSGNTIYF. The whole variable domain, filled in from reference TRBV29-1 and TRBJ1-3, reads SAVISQKPSRDICQRGTSLTIQCQVDSQVTMMFWYRQQPGQSLTLIATANQGSEATYESGFVIDKFPISRPNLTFSTLTVSNMSPEDSSIYLCSVEPWDREHSGNTIYFGEGSWLTVV.

The J gene is TRBJ1-1, the V gene TRBV18; 7 bases map to TRBD1. This CDR3 comprises 15 residues. The germline CDR1 and CDR2 sequences are KGHSH and LQKENI. V lost 4 bases, J lost 1 base, and 6 bases stayed unmatched. CDR3 nucleotide sequence: TGTGCCAGCTCACTAAACCGGGACAGGAACACTGAAGCTTTCTTT. This sequence encodes CASSLNRDRNTEAFF.

The rearrangement links TRBV9 to TRBJ2-2; a weak D match, TRBD2 (6 bases). Per the germline V gene, CDR1 is SGDLS and CDR2 is YYNGEE. The CDR3 runs 15 residues. Trimming pared 2 bases from V and 0 bases from J, leaving 8 bases between. CDR3 residues: CASSVSGTNTGELFF. In DNA form, the CDR3 reads TGTGCCAGCAGCGTTAGCGGTACGAACACCGGGGAGCTGTTTTTT.

This clone occurred a few times. This rearrangement joins TRBV7-8 to TRBJ1-2; D ambiguous. This CDR3 is 14 amino acids long. V lost 5 bases to trimming and J lost 3 bases, with 13 bases between them. Germline V gene lookup returns CDR1 SGHVS and CDR2 FQNEAQ. CDR3 residues: CASSHGSRHYGYTF. CDR3 bases: TGTGCCAGCAGCCATGGGTCGAGGCACTATGGCTACACCTTC.

This clone has more than one count but fewer than ten. The CDR3 loop reads CASSDRVDQPQHF. CDR3 nucleotide sequence: TGTGCCAGCAGTGATCGGGTGGATCAGCCCCAGCATTTT. The chain is built from TRBV7-9 and TRBJ1-5; D remains ambiguous. Per germline, CDR1 SEHNR and CDR2 FQNEAQ (reference sequence). This CDR3 region has 13 residues. The V end lost 6 bases, the J end lost 5 bases, and 11 bases lay between the germline ends.

The chain links TRBV6-6 to TRBJ2-7; tentative D call: TRBD2 (6 bases). Trimming shortened V by 6 bases and J by 7 bases, and 16 bases separated the two germline ends. CDR3 length: 13 amino acids. The germline gives CDR1 MNHNY, CDR2 SVGAGI (reference sequence). The CDR3 DNA reads TGTGCCAGCAGCAATAATTCGGGGAGGGAGCAGTACTTC. The encoded protein is CASSNNSGREQYF.

This clone was observed a few times. This sequence joins TRBV2 and TRBJ2-5; 8 positions match TRBD2. There are 13 residues in the CDR3. The ends lost 3 bases at V and 6 bases at J; junction bases unmatched: 3. Germline lookup yields CDR1 SNHLY and CDR2 FYNNEI. CDR3 sequence (DNA): TGTGCCAGCAGTGATTCGGGGGGGCAGACCCAGTACTTC. This codes for CASSDSGGQTQYF. The full variable domain, in which reference TRBV2 and TRBJ2-5 provide the parts outside the CDR3, is EPEVTQTPSHQVTQMGQEVILRCVPISNHLYFYWYRQILGQKVEFLVSFYNNEISEKSEIFDDQFSVERPDGSNFTLKIRSTKLEDSAMYFCASSDSGGQTQYFGPGTRLLVL.

In its sample, this clone was seen a few times. This chain uses TRBV7-3 with TRBJ1-1; TRBD1 matches 7 bases. CDR3 length equals 15 residues. With 5 bases clipped from V and 4 bases from J, the junction kept 10 bases outside the gene matches. CDR1 SGHTA and CDR2 FQGTGA come from the germline V gene. In DNA form, the CDR3 reads TGTGCCAGCAGCCAAACCTCGACAGGGATCACTGAAGCTTTCTTT. Its translation is CASSQTSTGITEAFF.

This clone has a handful of counts. The chain is built from TRBV27 and TRBJ1-1; 9 nucleotides match TRBD1. The CDR3 totals 17 residues. The junction had 15 bases not matched to a gene; V was cut back by 10 bases and J by 0 bases. From germline, CDR1 is MNHEY and CDR2 SMNVEV (reference sequence). CDR3 sequence (DNA): TGTGCCACCAGAGACCCCGGGACAGGGTCTCTGAACACTGAAGCTTTCTTT. Its protein is CATRDPGTGSLNTEAFF.

The chain employs TRBV30 and TRBJ2-3; D not certain. Germline V gives CDR1 GTSNPN, CDR2 SVGIG (reference sequence). This CDR3 is 13 amino acids long. The V gene lost 0 bases and the J gene lost 6 bases, with 10 bases spanning the gap. The CDR3 reads CAWSVLRRDTQYF. CDR3 nucleotides: TGTGCCTGGAGTGTACTCCGGCGGGATACGCAGTATTTT.

This clone was seen more than once but under ten times. The J gene is TRBJ2-3, the V gene TRBV18; 10 bases align to TRBD1. After removal of 0 bases from V and 4 bases from J, the junction contained 1 base not matched to a gene. Germline V gene lookup returns CDR1 KGHSH and CDR2 LQKENI. This CDR3 is built from 15 residues. Here the CDR3 DNA reads TGTGCCAGCTCACCACCGGGACAGGGGCCAGATACGCAGTATTTT. Amino acid sequence: CASSPPGQGPDTQYF.

V is TRBV15 and J is TRBJ2-3; TRBD2 agrees at 8 bases. Losses at the gene ends were 5 bases for V and 2 bases for J; bases not matched to a gene: 6. Germline lookup yields CDR1 LNHNV and CDR2 YYDKDF (reference sequence). This CDR3 has 15 residues. The DNA for the CDR3 is TGTGCCACCAGCGGGCGGGGGGACCTCACAGATACGCAGTATTTT. As protein: CATSGRGDLTDTQYF.

This clone has just one count. The chain has TRBV11-3 and TRBJ2-5; 8 nucleotides match TRBD1. In germline, CDR1 is SGHNT, CDR2 YENEEA. The CDR3 sequence is 14 residues long. The trim removed 5 bases at V and 4 bases at J, leaving 6 bases unmatched. The CDR3 DNA is TGTGCCAGCAGCATCGGACAGGGAGGAGAGACCCAGTACTTC. This gives the protein CASSIGQGGETQYF.

In this sample, this clone turned up a few times. The chain carries TRBV18 and TRBJ1-2; 7 bases line up with TRBD1. Per germline, CDR1 KGHSH and CDR2 LQKENI. This CDR3 spans 13 amino acids. The trim removed 6 bases at V and 8 bases at J, leaving 9 bases unmatched. In DNA, the CDR3 is TGTGCCAGCTCGTTCGACAGGGCGGGCGGCTACACCTTC. It is translated as CASSFDRAGGYTF.

The chain employs TRBV11-3 and TRBJ1-1; the match to TRBD1 covers 7 bases. The germline gives CDR1 SGHNT, CDR2 YENEEA. V lost 6 bases and J lost 1; bases outside the gene matches: 2. This CDR3 is built from 13 residues. In DNA, the CDR3 is TGTGCCAGCAGAGAGGGGGCGAACACTGAAGCTTTCTTT. Its protein is CASREGANTEAFF.

V is TRBV9 and J is TRBJ2-3, with a tentative D call TRBD2 (5 bases). The CDR3 is 16 amino acids. Trimming took off 0 bases at V and 0 bases at J, with 11 bases between the two ends. Germline V gene sequence: CDR1 SGDLS, CDR2 YYNGEE. The CDR3 bases are TGTGCCAGCAGCGTAGGGGTTAGCGACAGCACAGATACGCAGTATTTT. It is translated as CASSVGVSDSTDTQYF.